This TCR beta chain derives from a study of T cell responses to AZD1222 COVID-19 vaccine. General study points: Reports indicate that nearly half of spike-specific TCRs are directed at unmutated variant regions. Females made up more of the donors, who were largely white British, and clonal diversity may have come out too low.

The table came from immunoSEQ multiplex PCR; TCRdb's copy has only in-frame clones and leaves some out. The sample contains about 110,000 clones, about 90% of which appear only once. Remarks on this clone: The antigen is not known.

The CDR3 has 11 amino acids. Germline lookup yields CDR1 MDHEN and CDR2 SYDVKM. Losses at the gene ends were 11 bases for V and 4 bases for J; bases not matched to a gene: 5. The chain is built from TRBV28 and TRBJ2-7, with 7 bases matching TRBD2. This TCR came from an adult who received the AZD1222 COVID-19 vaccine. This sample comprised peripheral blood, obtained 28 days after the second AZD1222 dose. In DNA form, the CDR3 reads TGTGCCGCGCTAGCGGAGTACGAGCAGTACTTC. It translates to CAALAEYEQYF.